These 14 T cell receptor beta chains came from one sample sequenced in a study of identical twins. TCRdb redid the calling of the 5' RACE reads with MiXCR, one entry per CDR3 protein. The table lists approximately 210,000 distinct CDR3 sequences, roughly 15% of them singletons. These same records also appear under a second study, on T cells expressing NK-cell markers.

Input material: CD8+ T cells sorted from blood. These receptors were obtained from a woman under 30 in good health.

This chain connects TRBV5-6 to TRBJ1-2; unclear D gene. Germline V gives CDR1 SGHDT, CDR2 YYEEEE. The CDR3 contains 12 residues. The V end lost 5 bases, the J end lost 4 bases, and 9 bases lay between the germline ends. CDR3 residues: CASREGGYGYTF. In DNA form, the CDR3 reads TGTGCCAGCAGGGAGGGCGGCTATGGCTACACCTTC.

The chain recombines TRBV4-3 with TRBJ2-1; 7 bases are a match to TRBD1. Trimming removed 0 bases from V and 5 bases from J; junction bases left unmatched: 4. The CDR3 totals 15 residues. Germline V gene data show CDR1 as LGHNA and CDR2 as YSLEER. The CDR3, as DNA: TGCGCCAGCAGCCAAGATAGGACAGGAGACAATGAGCAGTTCTTC. This gives the protein CASSQDRTGDNEQFF.

This clonotype turned up a few times. The rearrangement joins TRBV9 to TRBJ2-3; D possibly corresponds to TRBD2 (6 bases). The germline gives CDR1 SGDLS, CDR2 YYNGEE. CDR3 length equals 15 residues. The V and J ends lost 3 bases and 2 bases respectively, with 13 bases between them. The CDR3 reads CASSGGAGYTDTQYF. The DNA for the CDR3 is TGTGCCAGCAGCGGCGGGGCGGGGTACACAGATACGCAGTATTTT.

The chain joins TRBV7-9 to TRBJ2-7, with a tentative D call TRBD2 (7 bases). Germline CDR1 is SEHNR and CDR2 is FQNEAQ (reference sequence). The CDR3 totals 15 residues. The ends were cut back, 5 bases at V and 2 bases at J, with 16 bases in the middle. CDR3 sequence: CASSRGAADTYEQYF. In DNA, the CDR3 is TGTGCCAGCAGCCGGGGGGCAGCGGATACCTACGAGCAGTACTTC.

The gene calls are TRBV27 and TRBJ2-2, with 12 bases aligning to TRBD2. The length of the CDR3 is 16 residues. J was trimmed by 1 base and V by 6 bases; bases with no gene match: 3. Germline V gene sequence: CDR1 MNHEY, CDR2 SMNVEV (reference sequence). The CDR3 DNA reads as TGTGCCAGCAGCATACTAGCGGGAGGGAACACCGGGGAGCTGTTTTTT. Protein sequence: CASSILAGGNTGELFF.

This clonotype has more than one count but fewer than ten. The CDR3: CASSPTLGLNEQYF. CDR3 coding DNA: TGTGCCAGCAGCCCCACCCTGGGGCTAAACGAGCAGTACTTC. The chain links TRBV7-2 to TRBJ2-7, with D possibly being TRBD1 (5 bases). From germline, CDR1 is SGHTA and CDR2 FQGNSA. This CDR3 region has 14 residues. Deletions cut 5 bases from V and 5 bases from J, with 16 bases between.

The chain has TRBV27 and TRBJ2-5, with D tentatively TRBD2 (5 bases). V was shortened by 5 bases and J by 7 bases, with 17 bases between the two germline ends. CDR1 MNHEY and CDR2 SMNVEV come from the germline V gene (reference sequence). This CDR3 has 14 residues. The CDR3 coding sequence is TGTGCCAGCAGTCCTTTGGCGGGTCGGGGGACCCAGTACTTC. Translation: CASSPLAGRGTQYF.

The chain is built from TRBV9 and TRBJ2-4; D is possibly TRBD1 (6 bases). The germline CDR1 and CDR2 sequences are SGDLS and YYNGEE. V was shortened by 0 bases and J by 9 bases, with 16 bases between the two germline ends. CDR3 size: 15 residues. The CDR3 protein is CASSVEGGGGGIQYF. The CDR3, as DNA: TGTGCCAGCAGCGTAGAAGGTGGGGGCGGTGGCATTCAGTACTTC.

The table lists this clonotype with a few counts. The chain uses TRBV4-3 and TRBJ2-3; D unclear. CDR3 length equals 15 residues. Trimming left V 3 bases short and J 5 bases short, with 15 bases between. The germline V gene has CDR1 LGHNA and CDR2 YSLEER. In nucleotides, the CDR3 is TGCGCCAGCAGCCAGATACCCGATTCCGGAGATACGCAGTATTTT. Amino acid sequence: CASSQIPDSGDTQYF.

The chain recombines TRBV29-1 with TRBJ2-1; possibly TRBD2 for D (5 bases). The CDR3 has 11 amino acids. Germline V gives CDR1 SQVTM, CDR2 ANQGSEA. V lost 8 bases and J lost 6, with 11 bases in between. For the CDR3, the DNA is TGCAGCAGAGGGCCGTCCAATGAGCAGTTCTTC. This codes for CSRGPSNEQFF.

The chain joins TRBV9 to TRBJ2-1, with 10 bases that match TRBD2. CDR3 size: 13 residues. From germline, CDR1 is SGDLS and CDR2 YYNGEE. V was pared by 1 base and J by 9 bases, with 1 base of the junction left unmatched. For the CDR3, the DNA is TGTGCCAGCAGCGTAAGGACTAGCGGTGAGCAGTTCTTC. Translation gives CASSVRTSGEQFF.

This clonotype was picked up a small number of times. The V gene is TRBV2, the J gene TRBJ2-1; 8 bases fit TRBD2. This CDR3 comprises 14 residues. Germline assignment: CDR1 SNHLY and CDR2 FYNNEI. The junction had 7 bases not matched to a gene; V was cut back by 8 bases and J by 4 bases. Here the CDR3 DNA reads TGTGCCAGCGGAGCGGGGGACGGATACAATGAGCAGTTCTTC. Its protein product is CASGAGDGYNEQFF.

This clonotype was found a few times. The rearrangement joins TRBV12-3 or TRBV12-4 to TRBJ2-1; 12 bases are a match to TRBD1. There are 19 residues in the CDR3. J lost 8 bases, V lost 5 bases, and 19 bases had no gene match. CDR3 loop: CASSPGTGGFRVFSHEQFF. Here the CDR3 DNA reads TGTGCCAGCAGTCCCGGGACAGGGGGCTTTAGAGTGTTTTCTCATGAGCAGTTCTTC.

This clonotype was picked up a small number of times. V is TRBV25-1 and J is TRBJ2-7; D is possibly TRBD2 (6 bases). Trimming took 6 bases from V and 2 from J, leaving 11 bases between them. CDR3 length: 13 amino acids. Germline values: CDR1 MGHDK, CDR2 SYGVNS. The CDR3: CASRTRDAYEQYF. CDR3 sequence (DNA): TGTGCCAGCAGGACGCGGGACGCCTACGAGCAGTACTTC.